This T cell receptor beta chain emerged from a study of molecular identifiers for immune sequencing clone quantification. This clonotype was counted many times. V was cut by 5 bases and J by 2 bases, with 13 bases left in between. Germline V gene data show CDR1 as MDHEN and CDR2 as SYDVKM. CDR3 length equals 14 residues. TCRdb fed the PCR reads into MiXCR, producing one record per CDR3 protein. The data contain 70,000 to 95,000 distinct CDR3 sequences, 19% of them singletons. This sequence originates from a human donor in good health. Some libraries in this study had Jurkat cell RNA spiked in. The sequencing sample was made of naive CD8+ T cells from blood, with Jurkat cell RNA spiked in. Subset: FACS-sorted CD8+CD4-CCR7+CD45RA+ naive T cells. The V and J genes are TRBV28 and TRBJ2-7; no definite D call. CDR3 loop: CASSPRAGPYEQYF. CDR3 nucleotides: TGTGCCAGCAGTCCCCGGGCAGGACCCTACGAGCAGTACTTC.